This entry lists 23 T cell receptor beta chains sequenced from one sample in a study of T cell responses to AZD1222 COVID-19 vaccine. Data came from immunoSEQ multiplex PCR; TCRdb stores just in-frame clones and leaves some out. The sample has approximately 110,000 clones, about nine tenths seen once; the top ten hold approximately 4.8%. Sample: peripheral blood, taken on day 0 of AZD1222 vaccination. The receptor source for this set is an adult in good health.

This chain links TRBV10-3 with TRBJ1-6, with D tentatively TRBD1 (5 bases). The V and J ends lost 0 bases and 10 bases respectively, with 13 bases between them. Per germline, CDR1 ENHRY and CDR2 SYGVKD. This CDR3 has 15 amino acids. The CDR3 region is CAISESLGVQSPLHF. The CDR3 nucleotides are TGTGCCATCAGTGAGTCACTGGGGGTTCAATCACCCCTCCACTTT.

The V and J genes are TRBV25-1 and TRBJ2-7, with TRBD1 as a possible D gene (5 bases). CDR3 length: 14 residues. V lost 1 base, J lost 9 bases, and 16 bases lay in between. Looked up from germline, CDR1 is MGHDK and CDR2 is SYGVNS. The DNA of the CDR3 is TGTGCCAGCAGTGAATTACAGGACGACTCACGGCAGTACTTC. Translation gives CASSELQDDSRQYF.

The rearrangement joins TRBV5-4 to TRBJ2-1; D is undetermined. This CDR3 region has 11 residues. Between the trimmed V and J ends, which lost 1 base and 7 bases, there was a span of 3 bases. CDR1 and CDR2 from the germline V gene are SGHNT and YYREEE (reference sequence). CDR3 bases: TGTGCCAGCAGCTTGCTAAATGAGCAGTTCTTC. Its protein product is CASSLLNEQFF.

As to this clone: One junction end disagrees with the germline gene, perhaps due to a read error. The chain is built from TRBV25-1 and TRBJ2-7; tentative D call: TRBD2 (5 bases). CDR1 MGHDK and CDR2 SYGVNS come from the germline V gene. This CDR3 has 15 residues. Here the CDR3 reads CASSFGGTKTYGQYF. For the CDR3, the DNA is TGTGCCAGCAGTTTCGGAGGCACTAAAACCTACGGGCAGTACTTC.

The gene calls are TRBV27 and TRBJ1-6, with 7 bases identical to TRBD1. CDR1 is MNHEY and CDR2 is SMNVEV in the germline V gene (reference sequence). V lost 2 bases, J lost 2 bases, and 3 bases stayed unmatched. This CDR3 comprises 16 residues. This CDR3 is CASSLQGGPYNSPLHF. The DNA of the CDR3 is TGTGCCAGCAGTTTACAGGGGGGTCCCTATAATTCACCCCTCCACTTT.

The gene calls are TRBV30 and TRBJ1-1; no clear D. The CDR3 is made up of 11 amino acids. The V end lost 5 bases, the J end lost 6 bases, and 10 bases lay between the germline ends. Germline V CDR1 and CDR2: GTSNPN, SVGIG (reference sequence). CDR3 DNA: TGTGCCTGGGAGGCGGTGTCTGAAGCTTTCTTT. Protein: CAWEAVSEAFF.

The chain uses TRBV19 and TRBJ1-1; D remains unclear. The germline CDR1 and CDR2 sequences are LNHDA and SQIVND (reference sequence). There are 11 residues in the CDR3. The germline V and J ends were trimmed by 3 bases and 3 bases, with 2 bases remaining between them. The CDR3 sequence is CASSIDTEAFF. The CDR3 coding sequence is TGTGCCAGTAGTATTGACACTGAAGCTTTCTTT.

This rearrangement joins TRBV24-1 to TRBJ2-7, with D possibly called TRBD1 or TRBD2 (5 bases each). Looked up from germline, CDR1 is KGHDR and CDR2 is SFDVKD. CDR3 size: 13 residues. Trimming removed 7 bases at V and 2 bases at J, with 11 bases between. The DNA of the CDR3 is TGTGCCACCAGCAAGGGGACCACCTACGAGCAGTACTTC. Translated, it gives CATSKGTTYEQYF.

The chain links TRBV19 to TRBJ2-7; TRBD1 agrees at 8 bases. The CDR3 extends over 14 amino acids. Germline V gene sequence: CDR1 LNHDA, CDR2 SQIVND (reference sequence). V dropped 4 bases and J dropped 3; count of bases not matched to a gene: 5. The CDR3 nucleotides are TGTGCCAGTAGTAGGACAGGGAAGGACTACGAGCAGTACTTC. Its translation: CASSRTGKDYEQYF.

The chain recombines TRBV10-3 with TRBJ2-3; D remains ambiguous. V lost 2 bases and J 3 bases, leaving 15 bases between the germline ends. The CDR3 sequence is 16 residues long. In germline, CDR1 is ENHRY, CDR2 SYGVKD. Here the CDR3 reads CAISENRNEATDTQYF. CDR3 sequence (DNA): TGTGCCATCAGTGAGAACCGTAACGAGGCAACAGATACGCAGTATTTT.

V and J are TRBV11-2 and TRBJ2-7, with TRBD1 matching 7 bases. V dropped 5 bases and J dropped 1; count of bases not matched to a gene: 8. Germline CDR1 is SGHAT and CDR2 is FQNNGV. This CDR3 is 15 amino acids long. The CDR3 reads CASSLHGTVSYEQYF. The CDR3, as DNA: TGTGCCAGCAGCCTACACGGGACAGTATCCTACGAGCAGTACTTC.

In its sample, this clone was seen once. The chain joins TRBV5-1 to TRBJ2-7; possibly TRBD1 for D (6 bases). V lost 0 bases and J lost 2, with 9 bases in between. Germline assignment: CDR1 SGHRS and CDR2 YFSETQ. CDR3 length equals 14 residues. The CDR3 spells CASSLGDTPYEQYF. The CDR3 coding sequence is TGCGCCAGCAGCTTGGGGGACACACCCTACGAGCAGTACTTC.

Note on this clone: Additional DNA sequences in this sample encode the identical CDR3. The chain carries TRBV7-9 and TRBJ1-2; no clear D. The V gene lost 3 bases and the J gene lost 6 bases, with 5 bases spanning the gap. CDR3 length: 11 amino acids. CDR1 SEHNR and CDR2 FQNEAQ come from the germline V gene (reference sequence). The CDR3 region is CASSFRNGYTF. CDR3 DNA sequence: TGTGCCAGCAGCTTTAGGAATGGCTACACCTTC. The full variable domain, its missing parts supplied by reference TRBV7-9 and TRBJ1-2, is DTGVSQNPRHKITKRGQNVTFRCDPISEHNRLYWYRQTLGQGPEFLTYFQNEAQLEKSRLLSDRFSAERPKGSFSTLEIQRTEQGDSAMYLCASSFRNGYTFGSGTRLTVV.

CDR3 residues: CASNQAYEQYF. For the CDR3, the DNA is TGTGCCAGCAATCAAGCCTACGAGCAGTACTTC. The chain combines TRBV28 with TRBJ2-7, with unresolved D. This CDR3 comprises 11 residues. Germline assignment: CDR1 MDHEN and CDR2 SYDVKM. Trimming took off 7 bases at V and 2 bases at J, with 6 bases between the two ends.

V usage is TRBV5-1 and J usage is TRBJ2-1, with 8 positions matching TRBD2. The V segment lost 4 bases and the J segment 6 bases; nucleotides outside the gene matches: 9. CDR1 is SGHRS, CDR2 YFSETQ, per germline. The length of the CDR3 is 15 residues. For the CDR3, the DNA is TGCGCCAGCAGCACGACTAGCGTAGCTGGCAATGAGCAGTTCTTC. Translation: CASSTTSVAGNEQFF.

The rearrangement joins TRBV7-8 to TRBJ1-6, with D unresolved. The CDR3 is 14 amino acids. With 6 bases removed from V and 10 bases from J, the gap between germline ends came to 16 bases. Germline loops: CDR1 SGHVS, CDR2 FQNEAQ. Written as DNA, the CDR3 is TGTGCCAGCAGTTCGGGTCAAAAGGACTCACCCCTCCACTTT. It codes for CASSSGQKDSPLHF.

This clone was seen more than once but under ten times. The CDR3 loop is CASRATAINEKLFF. The CDR3 nucleotides are TGTGCCAGCAGGGCGACAGCTATTAATGAAAAACTGTTTTTT. This sequence joins TRBV27 and TRBJ1-4, with D possibly being TRBD1 (5 bases). CDR1 MNHEY and CDR2 SMNVEV come from the germline V gene (reference sequence). The CDR3 runs 14 residues. V lost 6 bases and J 4 bases, leaving 12 bases between the germline ends.

CDR3 DNA: TGTGCCAGCAGGTCAGGGAGTCAGCCCCAGCATTTT. Amino acids: CASRSGSQPQHF. The chain carries TRBV27 and TRBJ1-5; tentatively, D is TRBD1 (5 bases). Trimming removed 6 bases from V and 6 bases from J, with 9 bases in between. Germline assignment: CDR1 MNHEY and CDR2 SMNVEV (reference sequence). The CDR3 has 12 residues.

The rearrangement uses TRBV7-2 and TRBJ2-1; D uncertain. The V end lost 7 bases, the J end lost 2 bases, and 9 bases lay between the germline ends. CDR3 length: 13 amino acids. Germline V gene lookup returns CDR1 SGHTA and CDR2 FQGNSA. The CDR3 sequence: CASNPTTYNEQFF. CDR3 nucleotides: TGTGCCAGCAACCCGACGACCTACAATGAGCAGTTCTTC.

The chain links TRBV5-1 to TRBJ2-7, with 7 nucleotides matching TRBD1. This CDR3 has 16 amino acids. Germline CDR1 and CDR2: SGHRS and YFSETQ. Germline trimming cut 0 bases from V and 3 bases from J; bases unmatched to any gene: 9. In DNA form, the CDR3 reads TGCGCCAGCAGCTTGGGACAGGGCCTCTTACTCTACGAGCAGTACTTC. Translating it yields CASSLGQGLLLYEQYF.

The gene calls are TRBV7-2 and TRBJ1-1; 8 bases fit TRBD1. V gave up 5 bases and J gave up 10 bases; unmatched junction bases: 3. CDR1 is SGHTA, CDR2 FQGNSA, per germline. The CDR3 length is 11 residues. The CDR3 is CASSIGTGAFF. Here the CDR3 DNA reads TGTGCCAGCAGCATTGGGACAGGAGCTTTCTTT.

This chain joins TRBV19 and TRBJ1-2; D possibly corresponds to TRBD1 (5 bases). Germline V gene sequence: CDR1 LNHDA, CDR2 SQIVND (reference sequence). The CDR3 is made up of 12 amino acids. The germline V and J ends were trimmed by 3 bases and 14 bases, with 16 bases remaining between them. CDR3 in amino acids: CASSMEGTVWTF. The CDR3 DNA sequence: TGTGCCAGTAGTATGGAGGGGACCGTTTGGACCTTC.

V and J are TRBV5-5 and TRBJ1-2; D gene unclear. The CDR3 runs 14 residues. CDR1 is SGHKS and CDR2 is YYEKEE in the germline V gene (reference sequence). V gave up 1 base and J gave up 2 bases, with 9 bases separating them. DNA of the CDR3: TGTGCCAGCAGCTTGTTGGACGTCAACTATGGCTACACCTTC. Protein: CASSLLDVNYGYTF.